One T cell receptor (beta chain) is described in this entry. Its matching antigen is unknown. Treatment noted: some 20 received Ad26.COV2.S at low or high dose, single or two shots; 5 received placebo; per-sample allocation not given. Repertoires come from day 63 after the first vaccine or placebo injection. CDR3 length: 11 residues. The V end was cut by 8 bases, the J end by 14 bases, with 16 bases between. Germline V CDR1 and CDR2: SNHLY, FYNNEI. TCRdb keeps only in-frame clones here, not all; method: immunoSEQ multiplex PCR. The sample has about 350,000 clones; 75% to 90% are singletons. The data derive from a study of Ad26.COV2.S vaccination and SARS-CoV-2 variants. The study, taken as a whole, reports: Vaccine and placebo recipients had comparable breadth of non-spike TCRs. Post-vaccination breadth of spike-specific CD8+ and CD4+ T cell responses was reportedly substantial. Those who received the vaccine showed greater spike-specific TCR breadth than those given placebo.

The source material was peripheral blood, sampled in a trial of Ad26.COV2.S vaccine versus placebo. The clonotype was recovered from a person aged 18-60 years who received the Ad26.COV2.S COVID-19 vaccine or a placebo. The J gene is TRBJ2-1, the V gene TRBV2; D call uncertain. The CDR3 loop reads CASGEGPSEFF. Written as DNA, the CDR3 is TGTGCCAGCGGGGAAGGGCCTTCTGAGTTCTTC.